The 21 T cell receptor beta chains reported below all come from one sample, sequenced in a study of shared clonotypes between healthy human individuals. CD45RO negativity and positive selection for CCR7 defined naive CD8 cells, a population that excluded terminally differentiated effector memory CD45RA+ cells. Repertoires were generated with immunoSEQ multiplex PCR, while TCRdb's copy carries only in-frame clones and drops some. Here the sample spans 650,000 to 800,000 clones, just over 90% being singletons. Sequenced input: naive CD8+ T cells sorted from blood. The receptors stem from a man younger than 40 in good health.

This clone was seen once. The chain has TRBV7-2 and TRBJ2-1, with 10 bases aligning to TRBD2. This CDR3 has 16 amino acids. The ends lost 2 bases at V and 3 bases at J; junction bases unmatched: 4. Germline V gene data show CDR1 as SGHTA and CDR2 as FQGNSA. CDR3 nucleotides: TGTGCCAGCAGCTTAAGGGTAGCGGGAGGCTACAATGAGCAGTTCTTC. Its protein is CASSLRVAGGYNEQFF.

The V and J genes are TRBV2 and TRBJ2-1; D call uncertain. V dropped 2 bases and J dropped 0 bases, with 14 bases sitting between them. Germline CDR1 SNHLY, CDR2 FYNNEI. The CDR3 contains 17 residues. DNA for the CDR3: TGTGCCAGCAGTGAAAAGGGTTGGACGAGCTCCTACAATGAGCAGTTCTTC. Translated: CASSEKGWTSSYNEQFF.

V and J are TRBV27 and TRBJ1-1, with D possibly TRBD1 on 5 matching bases. V gave up 2 bases and J gave up 4 bases, with 17 bases separating them. This CDR3 contains 16 residues. The V gene's germline CDR1 is MNHEY and CDR2 SMNVEV (reference sequence). CDR3 in amino acids: CASSLVGGNSITEAFF. The CDR3 DNA is TGTGCCAGCAGTTTAGTTGGGGGAAATTCAATCACTGAAGCTTTCTTT.

This clone has a single count. The V gene is TRBV5-6, the J gene TRBJ1-3; unclear D gene. Germline V gives CDR1 SGHDT, CDR2 YYEEEE. V shed 0 bases and J shed 0 bases, with 7 bases lying between them. The CDR3 has 15 amino acids. For the CDR3, the DNA is TGTGCCAGCAGCTTGGTGGGTATCTCTGGAAACACCATATATTTT. It yields the protein CASSLVGISGNTIYF. Looking up the rest from reference TRBV5-6 and TRBJ1-3 gives the full variable domain: DAGVTQSPTHLIKTRGQQVTLRCSPKSGHDTVSWYQQALGQGPQFIFQYYEEEERQRGNFPDRFSGHQFPNYSSELNVNALLLGDSALYLCASSLVGISGNTIYFGEGSWLTVV.

V usage is TRBV4-1 and J usage is TRBJ1-4; tentative D call: TRBD1 (6 bases). The V end was cut by 1 base, the J end by 0 bases, with 12 bases between. The CDR3 consists of 17 residues. In germline, CDR1 is MGHRA, CDR2 YSYEKL. The CDR3 region is CASSQGTEGATNEKLFF. The CDR3 bases are TGCGCCAGCAGCCAAGGGACAGAGGGTGCAACTAATGAAAAACTGTTTTTT.

The chain has TRBV4-1 and TRBJ1-4; weak D call: TRBD1 (5 bases). The V gene's germline CDR1 is MGHRA and CDR2 YSYEKL. The CDR3 consists of 16 residues. Trimming took 1 base from V and 6 from J, leaving 15 bases between them. The CDR3 loop is CASSQVADGGDEKLFF. Here the CDR3 DNA reads TGCGCCAGCAGCCAAGTCGCCGACGGGGGGGATGAAAAACTGTTTTTT.

This sequence joins TRBV28 and TRBJ2-2; D is ambiguous. The CDR3 is 14 amino acids. V dropped 5 bases and J dropped 7 bases, with 14 bases sitting between them. CDR1 is MDHEN and CDR2 is SYDVKM in the germline V gene. The CDR3 region has the DNA TGTGCCAGCAGTGCTCCAGTTCAAGGCGGGGAGCTGTTTTTT. This codes for CASSAPVQGGELFF.

The chain joins TRBV27 to TRBJ2-7; D is unresolved. The germline CDR1 and CDR2 sequences are MNHEY and SMNVEV (reference sequence). The length of the CDR3 is 15 residues. Trimming took off 10 bases at V and 1 base at J, with 20 bases between the two ends. In DNA form, the CDR3 reads TGTGCCACCATAACGGCGGACGGCGGATCCTACGAGCAGTACTTC. It encodes CATITADGGSYEQYF.

The rearrangement links TRBV4-3 to TRBJ2-3; 13 positions agree with TRBD2. The germline gives CDR1 LGHNA, CDR2 YSLEER. The junction had 9 bases not matched to a gene; V was cut back by 1 base and J by 2 bases. The CDR3 runs 19 residues. The CDR3 DNA reads TGCGCCAGCAGCCAAGTGGAACTAGCGGGAGGGAGAAACACAGATACGCAGTATTTT. Amino acid sequence: CASSQVELAGGRNTDTQYF.

The V and J genes are TRBV5-1 and TRBJ2-2; D unresolved. Germline V CDR1 and CDR2: SGHRS, YFSETQ. The CDR3 runs to 14 residues. V was cut by 0 bases and J by 4 bases, with 7 bases left in between. For the CDR3, the DNA is TGCGCCAGCAGCTTGGCCGGCATCACCGGGGAGCTGTTTTTT. It translates to CASSLAGITGELFF.

This rearrangement joins TRBV4-1 to TRBJ1-4; a weak D match, TRBD1 (6 bases). Germline V gives CDR1 MGHRA, CDR2 YSYEKL. V lost 0 bases and J 3 bases, leaving 20 bases between the germline ends. CDR3 length: 19 amino acids. Here the CDR3 DNA reads TGCGCCAGCAGCCAAGATCCCCGGGTATTGGGGGCTTCTAATGAAAAACTGTTTTTT. Translation: CASSQDPRVLGASNEKLFF.

This chain connects TRBV27 to TRBJ2-5; 11 bases line up with TRBD2. This CDR3 comprises 13 residues. Trimming removed 8 bases from V and 5 bases from J; junction bases left unmatched: 4. In germline, CDR1 is MNHEY, CDR2 SMNVEV (reference sequence). CDR3 sequence: CASSIAGGETQYF. In DNA form, the CDR3 reads TGTGCCAGCTCCATAGCGGGAGGGGAGACCCAGTACTTC.

In the case of this clone: Compared with germline, one end of the junction differs, possibly owing to a read error. This chain uses TRBV7-7 with TRBJ2-3, with 11 bases matching TRBD2. Germline V gene sequence: CDR1 SSHAT, CDR2 FNYEAQ (reference sequence). The CDR3 has 16 residues. This CDR3 reads CASSFGLAGSTDTQYF. CDR3 bases: TGTGCTAGCAGCTTCGGACTAGCGGGCTCCACAGATACGCAGTATTTT.

This clone appeared a single time. V and J are TRBV7-9 and TRBJ2-4, with 9 nucleotides matching TRBD2. This CDR3 is built from 17 residues. Per germline, CDR1 SEHNR and CDR2 FQNEAQ (reference sequence). Trimming removed 5 bases from V and 4 bases from J; junction bases left unmatched: 12. The CDR3: CASSPSRGGTEKNIQYF. CDR3 DNA sequence: TGTGCCAGCAGCCCCTCGCGGGGGGGGACAGAGAAAAACATTCAGTACTTC.

V and J are TRBV7-9 and TRBJ2-5, with a possible D match to TRBD2 (5 bases). This CDR3 comprises 18 residues. Trimming pared 0 bases from V and 0 bases from J, leaving 17 bases between. Germline CDR1 is SEHNR and CDR2 is FQNEAQ (reference sequence). CDR3 loop: CASSLAKGRGLYQETQYF. CDR3 nucleotides: TGTGCCAGCAGCTTAGCGAAGGGAAGAGGACTGTACCAAGAGACCCAGTACTTC.

V gene TRBV21-1 combines with J gene TRBJ1-5. TRBV21-1 is designated a pseudogene. CDR3 length: 18 amino acids. The chain's CDR3 is CASSKVGWGLVGNQPQHF. CDR3 nucleotide sequence: TGTGCCAGCAGCAAAGTTGGGTGGGGGTTAGTCGGCAATCAGCCCCAGCATTTT.

The chain is built from TRBV6-1 and TRBJ2-3; 7 positions match TRBD1. The junction had 7 bases not matched to a gene; V was cut back by 2 bases and J by 2 bases. CDR1 is MNHNS, CDR2 SASEGT, per germline. The CDR3 length is 16 residues. The CDR3 loop is CASSEPRTGLTDTQYF. CDR3 DNA sequence: TGTGCCAGCAGTGAACCCCGGACAGGCCTCACAGATACGCAGTATTTT.

The V and J genes are TRBV11-2 and TRBJ2-1; D perhaps matches TRBD1 (6 bases). In germline, CDR1 is SGHAT, CDR2 FQNNGV. This CDR3 has 12 residues. V lost 4 bases, J lost 9 bases, and 10 bases lay in between. The CDR3 spells CASSSQGSEQFF. The CDR3 DNA is TGTGCCAGCAGCTCTCAGGGGTCTGAGCAGTTCTTC.

J is TRBJ2-4 and V is TRBV13; tentatively, D is TRBD2 (5 bases). The germline V gene has CDR1 PRHDT and CDR2 FYEKMQ (reference sequence). Trimming cost V 5 bases and J 6 bases, with 11 bases left between them. This CDR3 comprises 13 residues. CDR3 sequence reads: CASSPGMTNIQYF. CDR3 coding DNA: TGTGCCAGCAGCCCGGGGATGACAAACATTCAGTACTTC.

This clone was counted a single time. A read error may explain this, as a much larger clone is one base away. This specimen includes other DNA sequences encoding the same CDR3. The CDR3 DNA follows: TGTGCCAGCAGTTTTAACACCGGGGAGCTGTTTTTT. This codes for CASSFNTGELFF. The chain recombines TRBV7-9 with TRBJ2-2; D not certain. Per germline, CDR1 SEHNR and CDR2 FQNEAQ (reference sequence). The CDR3 is 12 residues long. The V and J ends lost 6 bases and 2 bases respectively, with 4 bases between them.

V and J are TRBV14 and TRBJ2-1; 9 bases map to TRBD2. Losses at the gene ends were 5 bases for V and 5 bases for J; bases not matched to a gene: 7. The germline CDR1 and CDR2 sequences are SGHDN and FVKESK. CDR3 size: 15 residues. CDR3: CASSKRLAEDNEQFF. CDR3 sequence (DNA): TGTGCCAGCAGCAAAAGACTAGCGGAGGACAATGAGCAGTTCTTC.